The clone carrying this T cell receptor beta chain appeared many times. This specimen belongs to a study of CD4 and CD8 cells across lung adenocarcinoma regions. Using its own MiXCR run on the PCR reads, TCRdb lists one record per CDR3 protein. Of roughly 11,000 distinct CDR3 sequences in the sample, 53% were seen once. The patients had localized lung adenocarcinoma, a non-small cell subtype. V lost 0 bases and J lost 4, with 11 bases in between. The V gene's germline CDR1 is MNHEY and CDR2 SVGAGI. This CDR3 has 15 residues. Sequences were obtained from CD8+ T cells from the center of a lung tumor. The receptor comes from a female donor with lung adenocarcinoma. The CD4 and CD8 labels of this study may be unreliable. This chain connects TRBV6-5 to TRBJ2-3; unclear D gene. DNA of the CDR3: TGTGCCAGCAGTTACTCCCCAGTTCGGGCAGATACGCAGTATTTT. This sequence encodes CASSYSPVRADTQYF.